This TCR beta chain was recorded in a study of blood T cell repertoires in COVID-19 (TCRdb year 2020). At the level of the whole study: Samples covering the acute and convalescent phases of COVID-19 were provided by collaborators in the United States, Italy and Spain. The material from the prospective study consisted of cDNA or gDNA derived from T cells, B-cell-depleted T cells, or PBMCs. Where available, HLA class I and class II types were taken from metadata supplied by the sample provider and were not determined by assay-based typing. The samples were drawn from the first 160 participants of the ongoing ImmuneRACE study and from 1,254 subjects provided by 6 global collaborators. The repertoires were released in a freely available public database meant as a resource for research on the immune response to SARS-CoV-2. Sample metadata almost always included a de-identified subject ID, COVID-19 status, age in years and sex. Subjects who had been exposed to COVID-19, were actively infected with it, or had recovered from it provided the deeply sampled blood TCRbeta repertoires that made up the dataset.

On this clone: Its binding antigen is unknown. Nothing much larger sits one base from this clone, and base qualities are not available.

TCRbeta CDR3 regions were amplified from genomic DNA using the immunoSEQ Assay, a bias-controlled multiplex PCR. The authors processed their data as follows. The number of nucleated cells in each sample was estimated from the amplification of reference gene primers within the assay. To quantify the absolute abundance of each unique TCRbeta CDR3 rearrangement, sequence reads were collapsed and filtered. For each sample, productive Simpson clonality was calculated as the square root of Simpson's diversity index over productive rearrangements. This immuneACCESS table, as held by TCRdb, lists in-frame sequences with V and J called but not all clones. Of the missing ones, under half trace to an unresolved V gene in checked studies; the others have no known cause. That table gives V, J and clone size, and the DNA gave D and trimming. The table for this sample lists some 150,000 clones; approximately 85% of them were counted only once. Jointly, the top ten make up roughly 0.6% of the sample.

One collaborating source in Seattle enrolled patients during active infection and followed them longitudinally through the course of disease. Whole blood was collected in K2EDTA tubes by collaborating institutions according to the institutions' own protocols. For TCRbeta analysis, collaborator samples were shipped as frozen whole blood, as isolated PBMCs, or as DNA extracted from either sample type. Broader findings and caveats from the paper: Clinical and demographic metadata were provided uncurated, with the amount varying by source and participant.

From a lookup of the germline V gene, CDR1 and CDR2 are MNHEY and SVGEGT. Unmatched junction bases come to 5, with V trimmed by 3 bases and J by 0 bases. The CDR3 starts with the cysteine, ends with the phenylalanine, and has 16 residues. Of the read, only the CDR3 DNA is kept; its 48 bases are in frame from base 1. The specimen was peripheral blood. The clonotype comes from a man in his 60s with COVID-19, enrolled during active disease. The chain couples TRBV6-2 or TRBV6-3 to TRBJ2-1; 7 middle bases align to TRBD2. For the CDR3, the sequence is CASSYGVAGSYNEQFF. The DNA reads as follows: TGTGCCAGCAGTTATGGGGTAGCGGGCTCCTACAATGAGCAGTTCTTC.